Presented here are 25 T cell receptor beta chains from one specimen sequenced in a study of CD8+CD57+ T cells in acquired aplastic anemia. It was genomic DNA that served as the template for profiling TCR beta VDJ and CDR3. TCRdb independently ran MiXCR on the reads; one entry per CDR3 protein. The data hold about 48,000 distinct CDR3 sequences, with around 69% observed a single time. The sequenced material came from sorted CD4+, CD8+, or CD8+CD57+ T cells (not recorded which) from PBMCs. The receptor source for this set is a human donor in good health, serving as a control.

The V gene is TRBV2, the J gene TRBJ2-6; TRBD1 is a possible D gene (7 bases). The ends were cut back, 4 bases at V and 0 bases at J, with 13 bases in the middle. This CDR3 is built from 17 residues. Germline CDR1 reads SNHLY; CDR2 reads FYNNEI. CDR3 amino acids: CASSGGTVSSGANVLTF. The CDR3 DNA is TGTGCCAGCAGTGGCGGGACAGTTAGCTCTGGGGCCAACGTCCTGACTTTC.

The genes are TRBV11-1 and TRBJ2-3; tentative D call: TRBD2 (7 bases). The germline V and J ends were trimmed by 1 base and 2 bases, with 19 bases remaining between them. Germline V gene data show CDR1 as SGHAT and CDR2 as FQDESV (reference sequence). The CDR3 runs to 18 residues. The CDR3 DNA follows: TGTGCCAGCAGCTTAGGGCCTAGCAGGGGAGGGGACACAGATACGCAGTATTTT. Encoded protein: CASSLGPSRGGDTDTQYF.

V is TRBV10-2 and J is TRBJ2-7, with 12 nucleotides matching TRBD1. Germline assignment: CDR1 WSHSY and CDR2 SAAADI. There are 16 residues in the CDR3. Trimming took 4 bases from V and 4 from J; bases not matched to a gene: 8. CDR3 in amino acids: CASSGGPGQGAYEQYF. CDR3 nucleotide sequence: TGCGCCAGCAGTGGGGGACCGGGACAGGGGGCTTACGAGCAGTACTTC.

The rearrangement uses TRBV5-5 and TRBJ2-7, with unresolved D. V was cut by 5 bases and J by 0 bases, with 9 bases left in between. Germline assignment: CDR1 SGHKS and CDR2 YYEKEE (reference sequence). The CDR3 loop spans 13 amino acids. CDR3 amino acids: CASRAPFSYEQYF. CDR3 DNA: TGTGCCAGCAGAGCCCCTTTCTCCTACGAGCAGTACTTC. Combining the CDR3 with reference TRBV5-5 and TRBJ2-7 gives the whole variable domain DAGVTQSPTHLIKTRGQQVTLRCSPISGHKSVSWYQQVLGQGPQFIFQYYEKEERGRGNFPDRFSARQFPNYSSELNVNALLLGDSALYLCASRAPFSYEQYFGPGTRLTVT.

This rearrangement joins TRBV10-2 to TRBJ2-3; D is ambiguous. CDR3 length: 12 amino acids. Looked up from germline, CDR1 is WSHSY and CDR2 is SAAADI. Trimming left V 0 bases short and J 6 bases short, with 4 bases between. The CDR3 DNA follows: TGCGCCAGCAGTGAGTCGAGCGATACGCAGTATTTT. Translated, it gives CASSESSDTQYF.

The V gene is TRBV2, the J gene TRBJ1-6, with D maybe TRBD1 (6 bases). Per germline, CDR1 SNHLY and CDR2 FYNNEI. This CDR3 contains 14 residues. The V and J ends lost 1 base and 15 bases respectively, with 16 bases between them. CDR3 sequence reads: CASSEGRGVRLLHF. Written as DNA, the CDR3 is TGTGCCAGCAGTGAAGGCAGGGGCGTCCGTCTCCTCCACTTT.

The rearrangement joins TRBV2 to TRBJ1-6, with unresolved D. The CDR3 loop spans 12 amino acids. CDR1 is SNHLY, CDR2 FYNNEI, per germline. V lost 4 bases, J lost 10 bases, and 8 bases lay in between. The CDR3 region has the DNA TGTGCCAGCAGTGGACAATTCTCACCCCTCCACTTT. It is translated as CASSGQFSPLHF. Full variable domain (outside the CDR3, taken from reference TRBV2 and TRBJ1-6): EPEVTQTPSHQVTQMGQEVILRCVPISNHLYFYWYRQILGQKVEFLVSFYNNEISEKSEIFDDQFSVERPDGSNFTLKIRSTKLEDSAMYFCASSGQFSPLHFGNGTRLTVT.

The CDR3 protein is CASSDTSGRRDTGELFF. CDR3 bases: TGTGCCAGCAGTGATACTAGCGGCAGGAGGGACACCGGGGAGCTGTTTTTT. The chain joins TRBV25-1 to TRBJ2-2; TRBD2 agrees at 8 bases. The CDR3 is 17 amino acids. Germline V gene data show CDR1 as MGHDK and CDR2 as SYGVNS. The ends lost 3 bases at V and 3 bases at J; junction bases unmatched: 9.

The J gene is TRBJ1-5, the V gene TRBV7-2; the D is unclear. The germline CDR1 and CDR2 sequences are SGHTA and FQGNSA. The V and J ends lost 6 bases and 0 bases respectively, with 9 bases between them. The CDR3 extends over 14 amino acids. DNA of the CDR3: TGTGCCAGCAGTCCGAGCTATAGCAATCAGCCCCAGCATTTT. It translates to CASSPSYSNQPQHF.

The rearrangement uses TRBV15 and TRBJ2-7, with a tentative D call TRBD1 (6 bases). V lost 3 bases to trimming and J lost 0 bases, with 18 bases between them. CDR1 and CDR2 (germline): LNHNV, YYDKDF (reference sequence). The CDR3 has 17 amino acids. CDR3 nucleotide sequence: TGTGCCACCAGCAGGGGGAGACAGGCCTTTCGCTCCTACGAGCAGTACTTC. It encodes CATSRGRQAFRSYEQYF. The complete variable domain, with remaining parts taken from reference TRBV15 and TRBJ2-7, reads DAMVIQNPRYQVTQFGKPVTLSCSQTLNHNVMYWYQQKSSQAPKLLFHYYDKDFNNEADTPDNFQSRRPNTSFCFLDIRSPGLGDTAMYLCATSRGRQAFRSYEQYFGPGTRLTVT.

The chain employs TRBV24-1 and TRBJ2-3; 9 bases line up with TRBD1. This CDR3 spans 16 amino acids. CDR1 is KGHDR and CDR2 is SFDVKD in the germline V gene. V was pared by 0 bases and J by 3 bases, with 3 bases of the junction left unmatched. This chain's CDR3 is CATSDLYGQGTDTQYF. CDR3 sequence (DNA): TGTGCCACCAGTGATTTGTATGGACAGGGGACAGATACGCAGTATTTT.

This clonotype is judged medium-sized. This rearrangement joins TRBV24-1 to TRBJ2-1, with 11 bases identical to TRBD2. In germline, CDR1 is KGHDR, CDR2 SFDVKD. The CDR3 length is 17 residues. V shed 4 bases and J 5 bases; nucleotides not matched to a gene: 9. The CDR3 loop reads CATSELDLAGGDNEQFF. The CDR3 nucleotides read TGTGCCACCAGTGAGCTGGACTTAGCGGGAGGGGACAATGAGCAGTTCTTC.

The CDR3 coding sequence is TGTGCCACCAGTGGAGGGTACACAGATACGCAGTATTTT. It is translated as CATSGGYTDTQYF. The V gene is TRBV24-1, the J gene TRBJ2-3; D is perhaps TRBD2 (5 bases). The germline CDR1 and CDR2 sequences are KGHDR and SFDVKD. V lost 5 bases to trimming and J lost 2 bases, with 7 bases between them. This CDR3 is 13 amino acids long.

There are a few counts of this clonotype. The chain is built from TRBV20-1 and TRBJ2-7, with 9 bases matching TRBD1. CDR1 and CDR2 from the germline V gene are DFQATT and SNEGSKA (reference sequence). The ends lost 3 bases at V and 4 bases at J; junction bases unmatched: 10. The CDR3 loop spans 15 amino acids. For the CDR3, the DNA is TGCAGTGCTAGGGGTTTGGGGACAGGGTTATACGAGCAGTACTTC. This sequence encodes CSARGLGTGLYEQYF.

This clonotype occurred once. V usage is TRBV19 and J usage is TRBJ1-3; unclear D gene. Germline assignment: CDR1 LNHDA and CDR2 SQIVND (reference sequence). The length of the CDR3 is 15 residues. Trimming cost V 5 bases and J 1 base, with 12 bases left between them. This CDR3 is CASSPVDASGNTIYF. CDR3 coding DNA: TGTGCCAGTAGTCCTGTAGATGCTTCTGGAAACACCATATATTTT. The full variable domain, its missing parts supplied by reference TRBV19 and TRBJ1-3, is DGGITQSPKYLFRKEGQNVTLSCEQNLNHDAMYWYRQDPGQGLRLIYYSQIVNDFQKGDIAEGYSVSREKKESFPLTVTSAQKNPTAFYLCASSPVDASGNTIYFGEGSWLTVV.

The rearrangement joins TRBV2 to TRBJ1-1, with a tentative D call TRBD1 (6 bases). Germline V gene sequence: CDR1 SNHLY, CDR2 FYNNEI. CDR3 length: 13 residues. V lost 3 bases and J lost 5, with 10 bases in between. The CDR3 coding sequence is TGTGCCAGCAGTGACAGGGACACTACTGAAGCTTTCTTT. As protein: CASSDRDTTEAFF. Full variable domain (missing parts from reference TRBV2 and TRBJ1-1): EPEVTQTPSHQVTQMGQEVILRCVPISNHLYFYWYRQILGQKVEFLVSFYNNEISEKSEIFDDQFSVERPDGSNFTLKIRSTKLEDSAMYFCASSDRDTTEAFFGQGTRLTVV.

This clonotype showed up many times. The chain is built from TRBV14 and TRBJ1-4; D not resolved. Trimming removed 0 bases at V and 7 bases at J, with 12 bases between. The CDR3 runs to 15 residues. Per germline, CDR1 SGHDN and CDR2 FVKESK. The CDR3 DNA follows: TGTGCCAGCAGCCAAGATTACGTGAATGGTGAAAAACTGTTTTTT. Protein: CASSQDYVNGEKLFF.

The V and J genes are TRBV20-1 and TRBJ2-7; 9 nucleotides agree with TRBD2. CDR1 DFQATT and CDR2 SNEGSKA come from the germline V gene (reference sequence). J was trimmed by 2 bases and V by 3 bases; bases with no gene match: 8. This CDR3 spans 15 amino acids. The CDR3 region is CSARTGTSLPYEQYF. CDR3 coding DNA: TGCAGTGCTAGGACCGGGACTAGCCTTCCCTACGAGCAGTACTTC.

The gene calls are TRBV6-1 and TRBJ2-7; D ambiguous. The CDR3 runs to 12 residues. The V end lost 6 bases, the J end lost 4 bases, and 10 bases lay between the germline ends. The germline CDR1 and CDR2 sequences are MNHNS and SASEGT. The CDR3 sequence: CASSGDSYEQYV. CDR3 in DNA: TGTGCCAGCAGCGGAGATTCGTACGAGCAGTACGTC.

This clonotype was found a few times. This chain links TRBV5-1 with TRBJ2-7; 8 bases match TRBD2. The V segment lost 1 base and the J segment 0 bases; nucleotides outside the gene matches: 6. Germline CDR1 is SGHRS and CDR2 is YFSETQ. The CDR3 is made up of 16 amino acids. The CDR3 nucleotides are TGCGCCAGCAGCTTGTTACAGGCGGGGGGCTCCTACGAGCAGTACTTC. This sequence encodes CASSLLQAGGSYEQYF.

The gene calls are TRBV19 and TRBJ2-3, with 13 nucleotides matching TRBD2. The V and J ends lost 4 bases and 0 bases, in that order; junction bases with no gene match: 4. This CDR3 is built from 17 residues. Looked up from germline, CDR1 is LNHDA and CDR2 is SQIVND (reference sequence). CDR3 coding DNA: TGTGCCAGTAGTACCCGGGGACTAGCGGGAAGCACAGATACGCAGTATTTT. Amino acid sequence: CASSTRGLAGSTDTQYF.

The chain employs TRBV12-3 or TRBV12-4 and TRBJ1-2; D not resolved. The length of the CDR3 is 12 residues. V dropped 3 bases and J dropped 6 bases, with 8 bases sitting between them. The CDR3 coding sequence is TGTGCCAGCAGTTTCACGGGCAATGGCTACACCTTC. Translated, it gives CASSFTGNGYTF.

As regards this clonotype: One junction end disagrees with the germline gene, perhaps due to a read error. This chain connects TRBV6-1 to TRBJ1-5, with a tentative D call TRBD1 (6 bases). Germline assignment: CDR1 MNHNS and CDR2 SASEGT. The CDR3 covers 15 residues. CDR3 bases: TGTGCCAGCAGTGTAATACAGGGAAGCAATCGGCCCCAGCATTTT. It specifies CASSVIQGSNRPQHF.

The gene calls are TRBV29-1 and TRBJ1-2; D not resolved. CDR1 SQVTM and CDR2 ANQGSEA come from the germline V gene. This CDR3 has 10 residues. The germline V and J ends were trimmed by 6 bases and 7 bases, with 9 bases remaining between them. The CDR3 region is CSVLASGYTF. The CDR3 DNA follows: TGCAGCGTACTCGCGAGTGGCTACACCTTC.

This chain uses TRBV4-1 with TRBJ2-5, with D tentatively TRBD2 (6 bases). The tail of the sequence fits TRBJ2-1 better, so the J call may be wrong. CDR1 and CDR2 from the germline V gene are MGHRA and YSYEKL. The CDR3 covers 17 residues. CDR3 protein: CASSQITGLWDDNEQFF. The CDR3 coding sequence is TGCGCCAGCAGCCAGATAACGGGACTTTGGGACGACAATGAGCAGTTCTTC.